The present entry profiles one T cell receptor (beta chain) with its context. Its antigen is as yet unknown. The entry originates in a study of identical twins. Study-level findings and limits: Cord blood's abundant beta clonotypes had fewer insertions, unlike memory repertoires.

TCRdb independently ran MiXCR on the 5' RACE reads; one entry per CDR3 protein. The table has roughly 720,000 distinct CDR3 sequences, 15% to 20% seen once. The germline V gene has CDR1 LNHDA and CDR2 SQIVND (reference sequence). The CDR3 has 16 residues. Trimming took 4 bases from V and 2 from J; bases not matched to a gene: 6. These sequences were also reported in another study, on T cells expressing NK-cell markers.

Source material: PBMCs. This receptor was taken from a woman under 30 in good health. The chain couples TRBV19 to TRBJ1-2; 11 positions match TRBD1. CDR3 DNA sequence: TGTGCCAGTAGTACGTGGACAGGGGGCTTGAACTATGGCTACACCTTC. Translated: CASSTWTGGLNYGYTF.